A single sample gave rise to the 22 T cell receptor beta chains below, sequenced in a study of blood T cells in healthy people across ages. Primers used in a second PCR of roughly 6 to 11 cycles were a sample-barcoded 5' primer and a J-beta primer mix. MiXCR was run by TCRdb on the 5' RACE reads, yielding one entry per CDR3 protein. The table has approximately 1.5 million distinct CDR3 sequences, about 31% seen once. The material sequenced was blood. The source is a woman aged 25 to 39 in good health.

The sample holds a few counts of this clonotype. The chain links TRBV4-2 to TRBJ2-7, with D unresolved. Trimming took off 2 bases at V and 5 bases at J, with 4 bases between the two ends. The CDR3 runs to 11 residues. CDR1 LGHNA and CDR2 YNFKEQ come from the germline V gene. The CDR3: CASSQSDEQYF. As DNA, the CDR3 is TGTGCCAGCAGCCAATCGGACGAGCAGTACTTC.

In this sample, this clonotype turned up many times. This chain links TRBV9 with TRBJ2-7; D might be TRBD1 (5 bases). This CDR3 is 14 amino acids long. From germline, CDR1 is SGDLS and CDR2 YYNGEE. V was pared by 3 bases and J by 5 bases, with 15 bases between. DNA for the CDR3: TGTGCCAGCAGCGCTAGTTGGGGCAACGACGAGCAGTACTTC. Protein sequence: CASSASWGNDEQYF.

The rearrangement joins TRBV7-2 to TRBJ2-7; no clear D. Germline assignment: CDR1 SGHTA and CDR2 FQGNSA. The CDR3 sequence is 14 residues long. V was cut by 1 base and J by 2 bases, with 9 bases left in between. The CDR3 spells CASSLGYAPYEQYF. The CDR3 DNA reads TGTGCCAGCAGCTTAGGGTACGCACCCTACGAGCAGTACTTC. The whole variable domain, filled in from reference TRBV7-2 and TRBJ2-7, reads GAGVSQSPSNKVTEKGKDVELRCDPISGHTALYWYRQSLGQGLEFLIYFQGNSAPDKSGLPSDRFSAERTGGSVSTLTIQRTQQEDSAVYLCASSLGYAPYEQYFGPGTRLTVT.

The chain recombines TRBV2 with TRBJ2-7; D might be TRBD1 or TRBD2, each matching 6 bases. V gave up 10 bases and J gave up 2 bases, with 21 bases separating them. This CDR3 spans 15 amino acids. CDR1 is SNHLY, CDR2 FYNNEI, per germline. In DNA form, the CDR3 reads TGTGCCACCCAGCAGGGCGGGACAAGAACCTACGAGCAGTACTTC. It specifies CATQQGGTRTYEQYF.

The CDR3 nucleotides are TGCACCCCGGGGGGGATAGACACAGATACGCAGTATTTT. It translates to CTPGGIDTDTQYF. The V and J genes are TRBV20-1 and TRBJ2-3, with TRBD2 matching 8 bases. The CDR3 is made up of 13 amino acids. Germline-derived CDR1 and CDR2 are DFQATT and SNEGSKA (reference sequence).

This chain joins TRBV29-1 and TRBJ1-1; tentative D call: TRBD1 (5 bases). The V and J ends lost 0 bases and 7 bases respectively, with 12 bases between them. The CDR3 totals 13 residues. The germline gives CDR1 SQVTM, CDR2 ANQGSEA. CDR3 DNA sequence: TGCAGCGTTGAAGATCTTTTGGGGCGTGAAGCTTTCTTT. Amino acids: CSVEDLLGREAFF.

This clonotype was counted once. The genes are TRBV6-2 or TRBV6-3 and TRBJ2-2, with TRBD2 matching 9 bases. The V segment lost 2 bases and the J segment 5 bases; nucleotides outside the gene matches: 9. This CDR3 contains 17 residues. Germline V lookup: CDR1 MNHEY, CDR2 SVGEGT. The CDR3 coding sequence is TGTGCCAGCAGTTACGAGGTGCGGGGGGGATGGACCGGGGAGCTGTTTTTT. It is translated as CASSYEVRGGWTGELFF.

This clonotype was detected a few times. This sequence joins TRBV18 and TRBJ2-7; 7 nucleotides align to TRBD1. Germline CDR1 reads KGHSH; CDR2 reads LQKENI. CDR3 size: 14 residues. V was clipped by 6 bases and J by 3 bases; unmatched bases: 8. CDR3 region: CASSKDRTLYEQYF. CDR3 nucleotides: TGTGCCAGCTCTAAGGACAGGACTCTCTACGAGCAGTACTTC.

The sample holds a few counts of this clonotype. The chain combines TRBV6-4 with TRBJ2-7; D remains unclear. This CDR3 region has 14 residues. Germline values: CDR1 MRHNA, CDR2 SNTAGT. Trimming removed 8 bases from V and 6 bases from J, with 20 bases in between. CDR3: CASYKAMCDGEQYF. The CDR3 DNA reads TGTGCCAGCTACAAAGCCATGTGTGATGGCGAGCAGTACTTC.

This clonotype was seen ten or more times. J is TRBJ2-1 and V is TRBV28; the D gene is possibly TRBD2 (5 bases). Trimming removed 7 bases from V and 3 bases from J, with 7 bases in between. Germline V gives CDR1 MDHEN, CDR2 SYDVKM. CDR3 length: 12 residues. CDR3 in amino acids: CASTEGYNEQFF. CDR3 coding DNA: TGTGCCAGCACCGAGGGCTACAATGAGCAGTTCTTC.

This clonotype was counted a few times. The chain links TRBV20-1 to TRBJ2-7; weak D call: TRBD1 (5 bases). V lost 5 bases and J lost 0, with 20 bases in between. The CDR3 is 16 amino acids. Germline CDR1 DFQATT, CDR2 SNEGSKA (reference sequence). CDR3 protein: CSACKGHLVGSYEQYF. CDR3 coding DNA: TGCAGTGCTTGTAAGGGGCACCTTGTGGGCTCCTACGAGCAGTACTTC.

DNA of the CDR3: TGTGCCAGCAGCGAGAGGGAACGGGGTTCTAGCACAGATACGCAGTATTTT. Protein sequence: CASSERERGSSTDTQYF. The chain has TRBV9 and TRBJ2-3, with a possible D match to TRBD2 (5 bases). This CDR3 contains 17 residues. Trimming shortened V by 3 bases and J by 0 bases, and 17 bases separated the two germline ends. The germline CDR1 and CDR2 sequences are SGDLS and YYNGEE.

This clonotype has more than one count but fewer than ten. The V gene is TRBV6-5, the J gene TRBJ2-3; the D gene is possibly TRBD1 (6 bases). V was clipped by 0 bases and J by 3 bases, with 10 bases between them. Germline CDR1 MNHEY, CDR2 SVGAGI. This CDR3 region has 15 residues. For the CDR3, the DNA is TGTGCCAGCAGTTACTCCCCCCAGGGGACAGATACGCAGTATTTT. It codes for CASSYSPQGTDTQYF.

The chain links TRBV20-1 to TRBJ1-1; D is ambiguous. The germline V gene has CDR1 DFQATT and CDR2 SNEGSKA (reference sequence). CDR3 length: 16 amino acids. Trimming took 3 bases from V and 3 from J, leaving 20 bases between them. The CDR3 DNA reads as TGCAGTGCTAGCAGTGGGGATCGCGGGGAGGACACTGAAGCTTTCTTT. As protein: CSASSGDRGEDTEAFF.

This clonotype was recorded a few times. The chain recombines TRBV12-3 or TRBV12-4 with TRBJ1-1, with 9 bases lining up with TRBD1. The CDR3 consists of 14 residues. With 6 bases clipped from V and 6 bases from J, the junction kept 8 bases outside the gene matches. The CDR3 sequence: CASRRTGAFAEAFF. The CDR3 DNA is TGTGCCAGCAGGCGGACAGGGGCCTTTGCTGAAGCTTTCTTT.

Remarks on this clonotype: At one of its ends the junction is not consistent with the germline gene, which may arise from a read error. CDR3 sequence reads: CSARDLYRNTVAFF. The CDR3 DNA reads as TGCAGTGCTAGAGATTTATACAGGAACACTGTAGCTTTCTTT. The V and J genes are TRBV20-1 and TRBJ1-1, with D tentatively TRBD1 (5 bases). The CDR3 has 14 amino acids. Germline V gene lookup returns CDR1 DFQATT and CDR2 SNEGSKA (reference sequence).

This chain connects TRBV5-1 to TRBJ2-2, with TRBD1 matching over 7 bases. The germline V gene has CDR1 SGHRS and CDR2 YFSETQ. The CDR3 totals 15 residues. Germline trimming cut 3 bases from V and 5 bases from J; bases unmatched to any gene: 7. The CDR3 region has the DNA TGCGCCAGCAGCTGGACCGGGACAGCGACCGGGGAGCTGTTTTTT. This translates into CASSWTGTATGELFF.

This clonotype turned up a few times. The rearrangement links TRBV12-3 or TRBV12-4 to TRBJ1-5; 7 bases fit TRBD1. The junction had 8 bases not matched to a gene; V was cut back by 6 bases and J by 12 bases. The CDR3 loop spans 12 amino acids. Written as DNA, the CDR3 is TGTGCCAGCAGCCGCCGGGACAGCAACCAGCATTTT. It translates to CASSRRDSNQHF.

This sequence joins TRBV20-1 and TRBJ1-2; D is perhaps TRBD1 (5 bases). The CDR3 is 9 residues long. Trimming took off 5 bases at V and 11 bases at J, with 9 bases between the two ends. The germline gives CDR1 DFQATT, CDR2 SNEGSKA (reference sequence). This CDR3 is CSAPEGYTF. The CDR3, as DNA: TGCAGTGCTCCAGAGGGGTACACCTTC.

At least ten counts were recorded for this clonotype. The chain has TRBV24-1 and TRBJ2-1; maybe TRBD2 (5 bases). This CDR3 has 15 amino acids. Between the trimmed V and J ends, which lost 9 bases and 3 bases, there was a span of 17 bases. From germline, CDR1 is KGHDR and CDR2 SFDVKD. CDR3 DNA sequence: TGTGCCACCTCCCCCAGCGGCAGTAGCTACAATGAGCAGTTCTTC. Amino acid sequence: CATSPSGSSYNEQFF.

Concerning this clonotype itself: One end of the junction varies from germline; a read error may be responsible. This rearrangement joins TRBV20-1 to TRBJ2-1, with a possible D match to TRBD2 (5 bases). The CDR3 totals 14 residues. Germline V gene sequence: CDR1 DFQATT, CDR2 SNEGSKA (reference sequence). CDR3 loop: CSAPWTRSYNGQFF. The CDR3 nucleotides are TGCAGTGCTCCTTGGACTCGAAGCTACAATGGGCAGTTCTTC.

The rearrangement joins TRBV20-1 to TRBJ2-7; 11 bases align to TRBD2. The V and J ends lost 6 bases and 0 bases, in that order; junction bases with no gene match: 16. CDR3 length equals 18 residues. Germline V gene lookup returns CDR1 DFQATT and CDR2 SNEGSKA (reference sequence). The CDR3 loop reads CSAPDPGLAATPSYEQYF. The CDR3 DNA sequence: TGCAGTGCCCCCGATCCGGGACTAGCGGCTACCCCCTCCTACGAGCAGTACTTC.